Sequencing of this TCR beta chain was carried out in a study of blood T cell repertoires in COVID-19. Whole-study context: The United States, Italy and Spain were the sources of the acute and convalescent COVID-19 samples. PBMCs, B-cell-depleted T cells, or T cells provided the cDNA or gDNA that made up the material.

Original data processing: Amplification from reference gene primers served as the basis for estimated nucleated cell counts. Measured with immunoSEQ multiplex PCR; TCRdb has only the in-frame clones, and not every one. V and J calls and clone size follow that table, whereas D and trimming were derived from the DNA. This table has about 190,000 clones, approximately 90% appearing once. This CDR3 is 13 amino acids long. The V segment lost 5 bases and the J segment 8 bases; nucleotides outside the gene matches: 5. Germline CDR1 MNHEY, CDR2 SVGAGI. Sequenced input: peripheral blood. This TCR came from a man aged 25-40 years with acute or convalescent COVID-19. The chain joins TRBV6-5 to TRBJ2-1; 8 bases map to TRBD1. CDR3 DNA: TGTGCCAGCAGTAGAGACAGGGGAGATGAGCAGTTCTTC. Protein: CASSRDRGDEQFF.